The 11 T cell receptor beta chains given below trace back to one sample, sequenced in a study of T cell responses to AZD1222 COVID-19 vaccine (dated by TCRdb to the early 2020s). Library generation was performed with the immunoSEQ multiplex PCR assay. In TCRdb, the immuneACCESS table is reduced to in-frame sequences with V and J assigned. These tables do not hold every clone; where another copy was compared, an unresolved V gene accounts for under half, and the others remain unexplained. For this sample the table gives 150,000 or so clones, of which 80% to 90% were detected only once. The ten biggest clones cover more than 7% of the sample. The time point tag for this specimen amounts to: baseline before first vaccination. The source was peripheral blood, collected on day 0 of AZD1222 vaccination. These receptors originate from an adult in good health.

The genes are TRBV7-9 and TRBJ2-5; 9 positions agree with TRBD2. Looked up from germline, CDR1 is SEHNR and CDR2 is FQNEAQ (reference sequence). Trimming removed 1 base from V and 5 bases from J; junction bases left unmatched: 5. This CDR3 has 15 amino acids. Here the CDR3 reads CASSLGTSVVETQYF. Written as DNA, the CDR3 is TGTGCCAGCAGCTTAGGGACTAGCGTGGTCGAGACCCAGTACTTC.

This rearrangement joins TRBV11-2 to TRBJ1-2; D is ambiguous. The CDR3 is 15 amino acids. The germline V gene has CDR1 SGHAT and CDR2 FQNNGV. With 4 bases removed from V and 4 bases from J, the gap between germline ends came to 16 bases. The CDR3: CASSSSLDGGYGYTF. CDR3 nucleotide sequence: TGTGCCAGCAGCTCCAGCTTGGACGGAGGCTATGGCTACACCTTC. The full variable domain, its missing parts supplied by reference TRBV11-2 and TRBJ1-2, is EAGVAQSPRYKIIEKRQSVAFWCNPISGHATLYWYQQILGQGPKLLIQFQNNGVVDDSQLPKDRFSAERLKGVDSTLKIQPAKLEDSAVYLCASSSSLDGGYGYTFGSGTRLTVV.

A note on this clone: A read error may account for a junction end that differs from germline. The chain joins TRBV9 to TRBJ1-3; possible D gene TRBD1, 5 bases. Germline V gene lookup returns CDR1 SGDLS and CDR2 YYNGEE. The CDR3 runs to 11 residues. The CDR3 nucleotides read TGTGCCAGCAGCGTAGCCAGGGAAGGGGAATTT. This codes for CASSVAREGEF.

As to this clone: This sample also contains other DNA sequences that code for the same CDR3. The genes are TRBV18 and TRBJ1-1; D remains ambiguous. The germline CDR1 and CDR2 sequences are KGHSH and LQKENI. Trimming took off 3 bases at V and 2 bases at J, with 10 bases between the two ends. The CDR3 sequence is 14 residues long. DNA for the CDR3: TGTGCCAGCTCACCGGCGGGTTTCAACACTGAAGCTTTCTTT. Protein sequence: CASSPAGFNTEAFF.

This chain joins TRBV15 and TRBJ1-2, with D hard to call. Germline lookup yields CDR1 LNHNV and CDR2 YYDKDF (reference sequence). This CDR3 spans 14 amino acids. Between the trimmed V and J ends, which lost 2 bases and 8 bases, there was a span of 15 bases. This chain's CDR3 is CATSRPGGVWGYTF. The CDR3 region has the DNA TGTGCCACCAGCAGACCGGGTGGGGTTTGGGGCTACACCTTC.

CDR3 sequence (DNA): TGCGCCAGCAGCTTAGGAGACAGCGAAAAACTGTTTTTT. Translation: CASSLGDSEKLFF. The chain carries TRBV5-1 and TRBJ1-4; tentative D call: TRBD1 (5 bases). The CDR3 runs 13 residues. Germline V gives CDR1 SGHRS, CDR2 YFSETQ. The V and J ends lost 2 bases and 8 bases respectively, with 10 bases between them.

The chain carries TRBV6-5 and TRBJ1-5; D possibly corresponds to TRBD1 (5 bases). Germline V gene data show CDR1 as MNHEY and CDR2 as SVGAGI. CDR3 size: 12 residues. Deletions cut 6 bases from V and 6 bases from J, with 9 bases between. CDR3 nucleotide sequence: TGTGCCAGCAGAGCTGACAGTCAGCCCCAGCATTTT. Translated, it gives CASRADSQPQHF.

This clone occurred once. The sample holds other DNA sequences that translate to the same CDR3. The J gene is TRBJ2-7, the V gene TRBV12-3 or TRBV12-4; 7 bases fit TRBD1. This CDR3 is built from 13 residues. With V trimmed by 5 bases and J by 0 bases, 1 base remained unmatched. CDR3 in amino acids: CASSDRVSYEQYF. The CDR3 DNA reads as TGTGCCAGCAGTGACAGGGTCTCCTACGAGCAGTACTTC.

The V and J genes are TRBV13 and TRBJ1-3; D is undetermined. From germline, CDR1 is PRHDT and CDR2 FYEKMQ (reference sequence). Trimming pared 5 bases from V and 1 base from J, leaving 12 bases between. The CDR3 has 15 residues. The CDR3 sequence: CASSPHLESGNTIYF. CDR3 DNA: TGTGCCAGCAGCCCACATTTGGAGTCTGGAAACACCATATATTTT.

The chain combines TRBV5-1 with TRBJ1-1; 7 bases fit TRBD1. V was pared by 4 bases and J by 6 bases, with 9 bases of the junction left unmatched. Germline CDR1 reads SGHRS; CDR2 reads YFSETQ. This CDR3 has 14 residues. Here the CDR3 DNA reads TGCGCCAGCAGCCCATTCGACAGGGCGCCTGAAGCTTTCTTT. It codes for CASSPFDRAPEAFF. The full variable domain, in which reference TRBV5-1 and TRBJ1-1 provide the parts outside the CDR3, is KAGVTQTPRYLIKTRGQQVTLSCSPISGHRSVSWYQQTPGQGLQFLFEYFSETQRNKGNFPGRFSGRQFSNSRSEMNVSTLELGDSALYLCASSPFDRAPEAFFGQGTRLTVV.

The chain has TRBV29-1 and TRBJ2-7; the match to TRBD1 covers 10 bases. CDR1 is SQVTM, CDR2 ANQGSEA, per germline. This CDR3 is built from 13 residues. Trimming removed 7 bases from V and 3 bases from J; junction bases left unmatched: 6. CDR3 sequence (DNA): TGCAGCGGTGGGACAGGGGCAAGCTACGAGCAGTACTTC. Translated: CSGGTGASYEQYF.